These 22 T cell receptor beta chains were sequenced from one sample in a study of control samples from healthy donors and cancer patients. Clones were read by immunoSEQ multiplex PCR, and TCRdb kept only the in-frame ones, dropping some. The table lists more than 140,000 clones, around 94% of them singletons. The specimen sequenced was blood. The source is a man in his forties or fifties in good health.

The CDR3 region has the DNA TGTGCCAGCAGGCCGACTAGCGGCTCGGAGACCCAGTACTTC. It specifies CASRPTSGSETQYF. The chain has TRBV6-5 and TRBJ2-5; 9 nucleotides align to TRBD2. From germline, CDR1 is MNHEY and CDR2 SVGAGI. Trimming at V came to 6 bases and at J to 5 bases, leaving 7 bases not matched to a gene. The CDR3 has 14 amino acids.

The V call is TRBV5-4, the J call TRBJ1-2, with 9 bases lining up with TRBD1. Germline CDR1 is SGHNT and CDR2 is YYREEE (reference sequence). V lost 2 bases, J lost 0 bases, and 17 bases stayed unmatched. The CDR3 contains 20 residues. CDR3 amino acids: CASSLWVPRTGALSNYGYTF. The CDR3 DNA reads as TGTGCCAGCAGCTTATGGGTCCCTAGGACAGGGGCTCTCTCTAACTATGGCTACACCTTC.

About this clone itself: Other nucleotide sequences in the sample specify the same CDR3. The chain couples TRBV5-6 to TRBJ2-2, with D uncertain. Germline lookup yields CDR1 SGHDT and CDR2 YYEEEE. V lost 4 bases to trimming and J lost 5 bases, with 6 bases between them. CDR3 length: 12 amino acids. The CDR3 is CASSPGTGELFF. Here the CDR3 DNA reads TGTGCCAGCAGCCCCGGGACCGGGGAGCTGTTTTTT.

J is TRBJ2-7 and V is TRBV11-1; D is perhaps TRBD1 or TRBD2 (5 bases each). V lost 2 bases to trimming and J lost 2 bases, with 16 bases between them. CDR1 and CDR2 (germline): SGHAT, FQDESV (reference sequence). There are 16 residues in the CDR3. CDR3 sequence: CASSLRPGTRTYEQYF. The CDR3, as DNA: TGTGCCAGCAGCTTACGTCCCGGGACGCGAACCTACGAGCAGTACTTC.

This chain joins TRBV4-1 and TRBJ2-1; 13 bases align to TRBD2. V lost 3 bases, J lost 5 bases, and 4 bases stayed unmatched. This CDR3 region has 16 residues. CDR1 and CDR2 (germline): MGHRA, YSYEKL. This CDR3 is CASSQEGLAGDNEQFF. The CDR3, as DNA: TGCGCCAGCAGCCAGGAAGGACTAGCGGGAGACAATGAGCAGTTCTTC.

This clone was detected many times. J is TRBJ1-5 and V is TRBV27; the D is unclear. CDR1 and CDR2 (germline): MNHEY, SMNVEV (reference sequence). The CDR3 runs to 15 residues. V lost 4 bases and J lost 7, with 17 bases in between. CDR3 bases: TGTGCCAGCAGTTCCAAACGCCCTGGGCAGCAGCCCCAGCATTTT. Residues: CASSSKRPGQQPQHF.

As concerns this clone: This sample also contains other DNA sequences that code for the same CDR3. V is TRBV6-1 and J is TRBJ1-5, with D unclear. V was pared by 2 bases and J by 6 bases, with 8 bases between. Per germline, CDR1 MNHNS and CDR2 SASEGT. CDR3 length: 13 amino acids. CDR3 sequence: CASSESGVQPQHF. CDR3 coding DNA: TGTGCCAGCAGTGAAAGCGGGGTTCAGCCCCAGCATTTT.

This chain uses TRBV24-1 with TRBJ2-3; tentative D call: TRBD2 (5 bases). Trimming took 3 bases from V and 0 from J, leaving 9 bases between them. The CDR3 has 15 residues. Germline CDR1 KGHDR, CDR2 SFDVKD. The CDR3 DNA sequence: TGTGCCACCAGTGATAACCGGGAAAGCACAGATACGCAGTATTTT. The encoded protein is CATSDNRESTDTQYF.

This clone occurred a few times. This chain connects TRBV7-9 to TRBJ1-1; D gene uncertain. There are 16 residues in the CDR3. Germline CDR1 and CDR2: SEHNR and FQNEAQ (reference sequence). The ends were cut back, 3 bases at V and 0 bases at J, with 14 bases in the middle. The CDR3 DNA reads TGTGCCAGCAGCTTGGGTACCGGTGCCATGAACACTGAAGCTTTCTTT. Translated, it gives CASSLGTGAMNTEAFF.

V usage is TRBV7-2 and J usage is TRBJ1-2, with no clear D. Germline CDR1 is SGHTA and CDR2 is FQGNSA. V gave up 2 bases and J gave up 1 base, with 5 bases separating them. The CDR3 extends over 13 amino acids. Written as DNA, the CDR3 is TGTGCCAGCAGCTTAAGCAGTAACTATGGCTACACCTTC. This sequence encodes CASSLSSNYGYTF.

J is TRBJ1-2 and V is TRBV14; 7 bases are a match to TRBD1. This CDR3 spans 12 amino acids. Germline V lookup: CDR1 SGHDN, CDR2 FVKESK. The V gene end was trimmed by 4 bases and the J gene end by 8 bases; junction bases not matched to a gene: 4. In DNA form, the CDR3 reads TGTGCCAGCAGCCGGGGACAGAGGGGCTACACCTTC. This translates into CASSRGQRGYTF.

The gene calls are TRBV5-1 and TRBJ1-1; D possibly corresponds to TRBD1 (6 bases). This CDR3 contains 14 residues. Trimming left V 4 bases short and J 1 base short, with 11 bases between. Per germline, CDR1 SGHRS and CDR2 YFSETQ. This CDR3 reads CASSVEDRNTEAFF. In DNA form, the CDR3 reads TGCGCCAGCAGCGTGGAGGACAGGAACACTGAAGCTTTCTTT.

The chain has TRBV30 and TRBJ2-2; D uncertain. The CDR3 consists of 17 residues. The germline V gene has CDR1 GTSNPN and CDR2 SVGIG (reference sequence). V lost 0 bases and J 5 bases, leaving 19 bases between the germline ends. The chain's CDR3 is CAWSVGLPLFSTGELFF. For the CDR3, the DNA is TGTGCCTGGAGTGTGGGTCTCCCACTTTTTTCTACCGGGGAGCTGTTTTTT.

This clone was counted only a few times. The chain recombines TRBV4-1 with TRBJ2-1; 9 bases fit TRBD2. This CDR3 has 17 amino acids. Germline V gene lookup returns CDR1 MGHRA and CDR2 YSYEKL. Germline trimming cut 4 bases from V and 8 bases from J; bases unmatched to any gene: 15. CDR3 in amino acids: CASSRSGPREGGDEQFF. The CDR3 bases are TGCGCCAGCAGCCGATCAGGTCCGCGGGAGGGCGGGGATGAGCAGTTCTTC.

The chain is built from TRBV28 and TRBJ2-7; D may be TRBD2 (5 bases). The germline CDR1 and CDR2 sequences are MDHEN and SYDVKM. This CDR3 is 15 amino acids long. V lost 4 bases, J lost 2 bases, and 15 bases lay in between. CDR3 in DNA: TGTGCCAGCAGTTCCCGGGGAACGATTCCCTACGAGCAGTACTTC. The encoded protein is CASSSRGTIPYEQYF.

The rearrangement joins TRBV6-5 to TRBJ2-7; D remains ambiguous. The V end lost 0 bases, the J end lost 7 bases, and 13 bases lay between the germline ends. The CDR3 runs 14 residues. The V gene's germline CDR1 is MNHEY and CDR2 SVGAGI. The CDR3 sequence: CASSYSRSSEEQYF. The DNA for the CDR3 is TGTGCCAGCAGTTACTCGAGAAGCTCGGAAGAGCAGTACTTC.

CDR3: CASSESTTGRDTEAFF. The CDR3 coding sequence is TGTGCCAGCAGTGAAAGCACGACAGGGAGGGACACTGAAGCTTTCTTT. V is TRBV6-1 and J is TRBJ1-1; TRBD1 aligns across 7 bases. The CDR3 is 16 residues long. Germline V lookup: CDR1 MNHNS, CDR2 SASEGT. Trimming removed 2 bases from V and 3 bases from J; junction bases left unmatched: 9.

The chain carries TRBV6-5 and TRBJ1-2; D is unresolved. The CDR3 sequence is 13 residues long. V lost 0 bases and J 8 bases, leaving 10 bases between the germline ends. Germline CDR1 is MNHEY and CDR2 is SVGAGI. CDR3 sequence reads: CASSYSPVSGYTF. CDR3 coding DNA: TGTGCCAGCAGTTACTCGCCGGTGTCCGGCTACACCTTC.

The chain recombines TRBV28 with TRBJ2-1; possibly TRBD2 for D (6 bases). The CDR3 is 14 amino acids. CDR1 is MDHEN and CDR2 is SYDVKM in the germline V gene. V was trimmed by 3 bases and J by 12 bases, leaving 18 bases between them. The chain's CDR3 is CASSLRLVMGGQFF. Written as DNA, the CDR3 is TGTGCCAGCAGTTTGAGACTAGTGATGGGTGGGCAGTTCTTC. The full variable domain, its missing parts supplied by reference TRBV28 and TRBJ2-1, is DVKVTQSSRYLVKRTGEKVFLECVQDMDHENMFWYRQDPGLGLRLIYFSYDVKMKEKGDIPEGYSVSREKKERFSLILESASTNQTSMYLCASSLRLVMGGQFFGPGTRLTVL.

This rearrangement joins TRBV25-1 to TRBJ2-5, with 9 bases fitting TRBD1. CDR3 length: 17 residues. Germline lookup yields CDR1 MGHDK and CDR2 SYGVNS. Losses at the gene ends were 0 bases for V and 2 bases for J; bases not matched to a gene: 7. The CDR3 coding sequence is TGTGCCAGCAGTGAATACGTCCGGGACAGGGATCAAGAGACCCAGTACTTC. This sequence encodes CASSEYVRDRDQETQYF.

The rearrangement links TRBV21-1 to TRBJ2-7. TRBV21-1 is a documented pseudogene. CDR3 length: 15 residues. The CDR3 loop reads CASRLTRVFSYEQYF. The DNA of the CDR3 is TGTGCCAGCAGATTGACCCGAGTGTTCTCCTACGAGCAGTACTTC.

The chain carries TRBV10-3 and TRBJ1-6, with 10 nucleotides matching TRBD1. The trim removed 7 bases at V and 12 bases at J, leaving 6 bases unmatched. The CDR3 is 13 residues long. Per the germline V gene, CDR1 is ENHRY and CDR2 is SYGVKD. In DNA form, the CDR3 reads TGTGCCATCACCGCGGGACAGGGGCAACCCCTCCACTTT. Translating gives CAITAGQGQPLHF.